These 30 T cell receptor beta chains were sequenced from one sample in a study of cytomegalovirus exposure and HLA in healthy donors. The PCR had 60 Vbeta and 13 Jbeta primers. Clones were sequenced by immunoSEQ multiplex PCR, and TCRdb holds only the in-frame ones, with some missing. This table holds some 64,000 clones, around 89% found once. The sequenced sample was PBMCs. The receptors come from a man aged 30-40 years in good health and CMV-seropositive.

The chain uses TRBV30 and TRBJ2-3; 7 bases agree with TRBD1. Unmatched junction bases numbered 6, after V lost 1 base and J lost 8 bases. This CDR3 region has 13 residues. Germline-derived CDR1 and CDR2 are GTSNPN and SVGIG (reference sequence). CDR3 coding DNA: TGTGCCTGGAGTGGTAGGGGGCTCGCTACGCAGTATTTT. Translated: CAWSGRGLATQYF.

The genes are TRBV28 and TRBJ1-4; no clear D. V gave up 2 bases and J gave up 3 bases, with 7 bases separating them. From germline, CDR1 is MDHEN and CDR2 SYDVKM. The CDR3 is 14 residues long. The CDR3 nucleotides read TGTGCCAGCAGTTTACAGTTTGCTAATGAAAAACTGTTTTTT. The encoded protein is CASSLQFANEKLFF.

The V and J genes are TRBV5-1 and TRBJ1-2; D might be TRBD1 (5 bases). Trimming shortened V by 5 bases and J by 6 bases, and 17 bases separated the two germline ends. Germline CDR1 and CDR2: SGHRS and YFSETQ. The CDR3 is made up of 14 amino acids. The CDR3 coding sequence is TGCGCCAGCAGTTCGAACCCGACAGTGGATGGCTACACCTTC. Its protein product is CASSSNPTVDGYTF.

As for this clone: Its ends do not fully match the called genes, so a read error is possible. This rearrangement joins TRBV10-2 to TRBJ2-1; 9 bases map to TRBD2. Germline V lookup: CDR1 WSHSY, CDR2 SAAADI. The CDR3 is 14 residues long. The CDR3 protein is CASSSREGSQEQFF. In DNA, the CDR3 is TGCGCCAGCAGTTCGCGGGAGGGCAGTCAAGAGCAATTCTTC.

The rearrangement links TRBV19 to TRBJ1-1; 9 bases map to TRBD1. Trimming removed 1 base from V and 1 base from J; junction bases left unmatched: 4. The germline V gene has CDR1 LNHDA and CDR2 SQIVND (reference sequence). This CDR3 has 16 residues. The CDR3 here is CASSIVQGARNTEAFF. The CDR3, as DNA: TGTGCCAGTAGTATAGTACAGGGGGCCAGGAACACTGAAGCTTTCTTT.

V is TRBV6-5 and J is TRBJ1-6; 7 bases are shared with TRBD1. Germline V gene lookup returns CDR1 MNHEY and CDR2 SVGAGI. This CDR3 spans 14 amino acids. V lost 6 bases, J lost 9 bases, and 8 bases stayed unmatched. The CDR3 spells CASSDRALASPLHF. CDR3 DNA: TGTGCCAGCAGCGACAGGGCGTTGGCTTCACCCCTCCACTTT.

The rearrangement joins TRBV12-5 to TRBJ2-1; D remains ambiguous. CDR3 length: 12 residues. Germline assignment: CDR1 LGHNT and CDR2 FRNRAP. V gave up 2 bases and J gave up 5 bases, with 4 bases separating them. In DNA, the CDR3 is TGTGCTAGTGGTTTGCCCAACAATGAGCAGTTCTTC. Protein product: CASGLPNNEQFF.

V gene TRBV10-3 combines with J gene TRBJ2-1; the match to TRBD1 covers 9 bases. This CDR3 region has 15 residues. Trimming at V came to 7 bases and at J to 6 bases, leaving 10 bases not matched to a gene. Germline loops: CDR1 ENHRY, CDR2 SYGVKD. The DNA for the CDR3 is TGTGCCATCAAAAAGGGACAGGGTAGCGGCAATGAGCAGTTCTTC. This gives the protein CAIKKGQGSGNEQFF.

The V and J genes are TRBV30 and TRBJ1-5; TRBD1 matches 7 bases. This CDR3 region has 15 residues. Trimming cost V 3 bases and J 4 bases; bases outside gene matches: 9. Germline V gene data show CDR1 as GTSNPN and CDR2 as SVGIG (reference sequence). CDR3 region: CAWSTFPTGNQPQHF. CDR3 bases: TGTGCCTGGAGCACGTTTCCGACAGGGAATCAGCCCCAGCATTTT.

CDR3 coding DNA: TGTGCCATCTCTGGGCTCCCCTACAATGAGCAGTTCTTC. Translated, it gives CAISGLPYNEQFF. The rearrangement uses TRBV11-1 and TRBJ2-1; D is ambiguous. Deletions cut 10 bases from V and 2 bases from J, with 12 bases between. CDR1 SGHAT and CDR2 FQDESV come from the germline V gene (reference sequence). The CDR3 covers 13 residues.

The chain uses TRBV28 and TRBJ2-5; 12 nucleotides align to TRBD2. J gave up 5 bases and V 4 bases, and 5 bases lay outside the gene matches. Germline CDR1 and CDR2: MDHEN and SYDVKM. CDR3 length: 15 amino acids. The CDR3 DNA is TGTGCCAGCAGTTCTCTAGCGGGAGGGGGGGAGACCCAGTACTTC. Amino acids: CASSSLAGGGETQYF.

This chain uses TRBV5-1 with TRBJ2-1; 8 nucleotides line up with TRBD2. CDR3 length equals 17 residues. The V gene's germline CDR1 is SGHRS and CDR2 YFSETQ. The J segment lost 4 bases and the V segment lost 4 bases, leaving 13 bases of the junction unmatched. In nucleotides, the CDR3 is TGCGCCAGCAGCCCCCTCACGGCGCCTAGCGGGTACAATGAGCAGTTCTTC. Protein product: CASSPLTAPSGYNEQFF.

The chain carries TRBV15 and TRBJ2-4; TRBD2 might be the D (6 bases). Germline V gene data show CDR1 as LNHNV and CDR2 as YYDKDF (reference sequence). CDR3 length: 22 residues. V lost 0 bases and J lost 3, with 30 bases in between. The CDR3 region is CATSRDGGSDGLSQANKNIQYF. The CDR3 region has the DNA TGTGCCACCAGCAGAGATGGGGGGAGCGACGGACTTAGTCAGGCGAACAAAAACATTCAGTACTTC.

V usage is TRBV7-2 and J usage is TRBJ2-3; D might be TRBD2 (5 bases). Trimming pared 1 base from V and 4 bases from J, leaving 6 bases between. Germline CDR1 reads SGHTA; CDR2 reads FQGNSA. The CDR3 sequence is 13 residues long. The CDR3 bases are TGTGCCAGCAGCTTAGGGACTGCAGATACGCAGTATTTT. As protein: CASSLGTADTQYF.

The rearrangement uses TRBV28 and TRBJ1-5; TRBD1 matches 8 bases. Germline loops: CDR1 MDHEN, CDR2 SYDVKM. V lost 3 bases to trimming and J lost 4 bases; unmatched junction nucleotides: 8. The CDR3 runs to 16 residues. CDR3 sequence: CASSFQGAAGNQPQHF. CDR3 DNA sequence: TGTGCCAGCAGTTTTCAGGGGGCGGCGGGTAATCAGCCCCAGCATTTT.

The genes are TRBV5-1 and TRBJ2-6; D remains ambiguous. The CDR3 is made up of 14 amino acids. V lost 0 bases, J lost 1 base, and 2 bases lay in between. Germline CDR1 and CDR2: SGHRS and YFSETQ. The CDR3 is CASSLASGANVLTF. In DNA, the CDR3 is TGCGCCAGCAGCTTGGCATCTGGGGCCAACGTCCTGACTTTC.

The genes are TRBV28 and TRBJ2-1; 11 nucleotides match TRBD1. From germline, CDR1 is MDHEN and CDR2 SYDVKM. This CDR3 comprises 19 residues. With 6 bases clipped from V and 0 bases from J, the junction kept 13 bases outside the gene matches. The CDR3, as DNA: TGTGCCAGCAGAATGTACGGGACAGGGGGTTTTAGCTCCTACAATGAGCAGTTCTTC. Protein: CASRMYGTGGFSSYNEQFF.

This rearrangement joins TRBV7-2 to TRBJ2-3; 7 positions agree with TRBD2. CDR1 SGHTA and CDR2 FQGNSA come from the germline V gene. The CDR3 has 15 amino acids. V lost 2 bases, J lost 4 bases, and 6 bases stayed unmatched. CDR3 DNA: TGTGCCAGCAGCTTATATCTCCGGGAGGCAGATACGCAGTATTTT. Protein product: CASSLYLREADTQYF.

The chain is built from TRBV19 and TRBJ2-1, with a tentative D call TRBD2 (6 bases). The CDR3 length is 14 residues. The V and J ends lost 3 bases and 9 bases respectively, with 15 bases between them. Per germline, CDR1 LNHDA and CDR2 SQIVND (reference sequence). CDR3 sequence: CASSIRQVGGEQFF. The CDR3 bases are TGTGCCAGTAGTATTCGTCAGGTGGGGGGTGAGCAGTTCTTC.

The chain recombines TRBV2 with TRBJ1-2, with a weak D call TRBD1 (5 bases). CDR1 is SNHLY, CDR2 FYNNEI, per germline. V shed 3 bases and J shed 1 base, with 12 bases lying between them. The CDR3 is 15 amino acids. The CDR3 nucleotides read TGTGCCAGCAGTGAGGAGGGGCACGGTAACTATGGCTACACCTTC. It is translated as CASSEEGHGNYGYTF.

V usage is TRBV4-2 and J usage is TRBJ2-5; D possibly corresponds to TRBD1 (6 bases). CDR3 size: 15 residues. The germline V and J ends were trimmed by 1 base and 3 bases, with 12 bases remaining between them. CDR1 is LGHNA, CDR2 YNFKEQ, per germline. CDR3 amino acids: CASSQGGDRKETQYF. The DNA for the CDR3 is TGTGCCAGCAGCCAAGGCGGAGACAGGAAAGAGACCCAGTACTTC.

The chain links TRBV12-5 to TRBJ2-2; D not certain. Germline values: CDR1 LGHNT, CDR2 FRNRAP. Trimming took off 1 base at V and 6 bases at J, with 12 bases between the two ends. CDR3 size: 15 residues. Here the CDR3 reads CASGLGPPGAGELFF. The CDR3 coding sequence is TGTGCTAGTGGTTTGGGTCCCCCTGGAGCCGGGGAGCTGTTTTTT.

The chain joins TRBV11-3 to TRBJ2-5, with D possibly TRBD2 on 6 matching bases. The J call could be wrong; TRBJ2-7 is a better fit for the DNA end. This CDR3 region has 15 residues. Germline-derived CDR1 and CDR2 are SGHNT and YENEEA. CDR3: CASSPTLARTYEQYF. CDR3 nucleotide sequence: TGTGCCAGCAGCCCTACCCTAGCGCGCACCTACGAGCAGTACTTC.

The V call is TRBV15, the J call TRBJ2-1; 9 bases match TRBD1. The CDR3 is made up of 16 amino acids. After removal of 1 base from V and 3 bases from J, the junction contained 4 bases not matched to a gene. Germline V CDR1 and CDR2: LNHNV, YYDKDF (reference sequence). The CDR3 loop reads CATSRVRQGGYNEQFF. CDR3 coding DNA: TGTGCCACCAGCAGAGTTCGACAGGGGGGCTACAATGAGCAGTTCTTC.

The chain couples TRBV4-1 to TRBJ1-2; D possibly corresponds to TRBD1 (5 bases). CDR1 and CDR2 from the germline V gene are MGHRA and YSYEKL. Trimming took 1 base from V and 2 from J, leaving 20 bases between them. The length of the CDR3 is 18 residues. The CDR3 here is CASSQVGIRQGLNYGYTF. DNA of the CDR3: TGCGCCAGCAGCCAAGTGGGCATAAGGCAGGGCCTCAACTATGGCTACACCTTC.

CDR3 sequence reads: CAISEFASAANGNEQFF. CDR3 sequence (DNA): TGTGCCATCAGTGAGTTTGCTAGCGCTGCAAACGGCAATGAGCAGTTCTTC. This sequence joins TRBV10-3 and TRBJ2-1; weak D call: TRBD2 (6 bases). Germline CDR1 ENHRY, CDR2 SYGVKD. The V and J ends lost 1 base and 6 bases respectively, with 19 bases between them. The CDR3 contains 17 residues.

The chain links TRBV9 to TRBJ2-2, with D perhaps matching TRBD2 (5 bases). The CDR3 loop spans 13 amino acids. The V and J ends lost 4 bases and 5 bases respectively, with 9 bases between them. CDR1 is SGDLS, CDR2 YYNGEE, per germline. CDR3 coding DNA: TGTGCCAGCAGCAGCGGTCGGACCGGGGAGCTGTTTTTT. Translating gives CASSSGRTGELFF.

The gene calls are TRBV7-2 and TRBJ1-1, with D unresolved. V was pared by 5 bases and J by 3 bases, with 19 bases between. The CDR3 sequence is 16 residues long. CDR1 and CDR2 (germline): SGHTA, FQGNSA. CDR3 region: CASSGINSPTYTEAFF. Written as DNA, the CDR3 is TGTGCCAGCAGCGGTATCAACAGCCCGACGTACACTGAAGCTTTCTTT.

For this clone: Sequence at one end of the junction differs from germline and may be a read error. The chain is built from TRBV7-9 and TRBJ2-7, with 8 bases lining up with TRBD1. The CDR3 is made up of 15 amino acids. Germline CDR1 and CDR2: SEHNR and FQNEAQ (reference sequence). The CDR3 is CASSPTTGVSHEQYF. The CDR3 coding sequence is TGTGCCAGCAGCCCGACGACAGGGGTCTCCCACGAGCAGTACTTC.

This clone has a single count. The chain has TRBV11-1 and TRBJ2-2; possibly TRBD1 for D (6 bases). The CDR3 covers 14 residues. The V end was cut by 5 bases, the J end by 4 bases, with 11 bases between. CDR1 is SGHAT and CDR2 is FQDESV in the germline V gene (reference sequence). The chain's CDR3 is CASSRRQVTGELFF. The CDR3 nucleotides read TGTGCCAGCAGCCGCCGACAGGTCACCGGGGAGCTGTTTTTT.